This entry describes one TCR beta chain. Its antigen remains undetermined. The CDR3 has 14 amino acids, counting the end cysteine and phenylalanine. DNA is not recorded here. The germline V gene supplies CDR1 SNHLY and CDR2 FYNNEI. Each CD8+ T cell subset was flow-sorted in triplicate, and some 310,000 cells per subset were placed directly into RLT lysis buffer. Naive CD8+ T cells were defined stringently as CD45RO-CCR7+CD27+CD95- to exclude memory contaminants. Peripheral blood mononuclear cells were isolated from buffy coats by standard density gradient centrifugation. A FACSAria III was used to flow-sort naive CXCR3-negative and CXCR3-positive CD8+ T cells. Total RNA was extracted from sorted cells with an RNeasy Mini Kit. These reads were obtained on a NextSeq 550. The Human TCR Profiling Kit (MiLaboratory) was used to make UMI-labeled 5' RACE TRB cDNA libraries. The full amount of extracted RNA was used for cDNA synthesis, and the full amount of resulting cDNA was used for PCR amplification. Libraries were prepared in parallel with an identical number of PCR cycles. In the paper's pipeline: About 48,000 +/- 9,800 unique UMI-labeled TRB cDNA molecules per library were extracted with MIGEC and MiXCR, with at least two reads per UMI required. An average of approximately 40,000 +/- 10,000 functional in-frame TRB CDR3 nucleotide clonotypes without stop codons was found per library. After each sample was downsampled to 5000 UMI-labeled TRB molecules, VDJtools was used to calculate diversity metrics such as normalized Shannon-Wiener and Chao1. Clonotype-size-weighted physicochemical properties of the central five CDR3 residues (interaction energy, strength, volume and Kidera factor 4) were computed in VDJtools. TCRdb reanalyzed the reads, keeping one entry per CDR3 protein sequence and omitting DNA. These V and J calls derive from TCRdb rather than the authors' analysis. The sample's records list over 50,000 distinct CDR3 sequences. The ten largest clones add up to 0.7% to 0.95% of the sample.

This sample was included in a study of CXCR3-negative and CXCR3-positive naive CD8 T cells (dated by TCRdb to between 2018 and 2021). In terms of the full investigation: In total, about 140 million TRB reads were obtained, or roughly 1.5 +/- 0.3 million reads per library. Diversity and physicochemical repertoire analyses covered about a dozen donors pooled from two independent experiments. TRBV-TRBJ cluster analysis included naive subsets from roughly 5 donors and memory cells from 3 donors.

The paper's findings and limits, for the study overall: Compared with CXCR3-negative naive cells, CXCR3-positive naive cells had TRB CDR3s with higher hydrophobicity (lower Kidera factor 4), lower energy, and higher strength and volume indices. Repertoire diversity was comparably high in both naive subsets but much lower in memory CD8+ T cells. Because surface CD5, which is linked to self-reactivity in mice, was comparable between the naive subsets, TCR interaction strength was also inferred from TRB CDR3 physicochemical properties. Naive CXCR3-negative and CXCR3-positive cells from the same donor showed similar TRBV-TRBJ usage, whereas memory cells showed distinct patterns. Freshly isolated PBMCs were used for most assays because CXCR3 expression partially decreased after cryopreservation.

Recombination linked TRBV2 to TRBJ2-7; TCRdb lists TRBD1, though no DNA is available to test this call. The sequencing sample was made of naive CXCR3+ CD8+ T cells from blood. This sample's cell subset or site label indicates: CD45RO-CCR7+CD27+CD95- naive CD8+ T cells expressing CXCR3 (TNR3+). This TCR was recovered from a human donor in good health. Some clones in this sample may be carry-over from other donors' samples. The CDR3 region: CASLPLDRAYEQYF.